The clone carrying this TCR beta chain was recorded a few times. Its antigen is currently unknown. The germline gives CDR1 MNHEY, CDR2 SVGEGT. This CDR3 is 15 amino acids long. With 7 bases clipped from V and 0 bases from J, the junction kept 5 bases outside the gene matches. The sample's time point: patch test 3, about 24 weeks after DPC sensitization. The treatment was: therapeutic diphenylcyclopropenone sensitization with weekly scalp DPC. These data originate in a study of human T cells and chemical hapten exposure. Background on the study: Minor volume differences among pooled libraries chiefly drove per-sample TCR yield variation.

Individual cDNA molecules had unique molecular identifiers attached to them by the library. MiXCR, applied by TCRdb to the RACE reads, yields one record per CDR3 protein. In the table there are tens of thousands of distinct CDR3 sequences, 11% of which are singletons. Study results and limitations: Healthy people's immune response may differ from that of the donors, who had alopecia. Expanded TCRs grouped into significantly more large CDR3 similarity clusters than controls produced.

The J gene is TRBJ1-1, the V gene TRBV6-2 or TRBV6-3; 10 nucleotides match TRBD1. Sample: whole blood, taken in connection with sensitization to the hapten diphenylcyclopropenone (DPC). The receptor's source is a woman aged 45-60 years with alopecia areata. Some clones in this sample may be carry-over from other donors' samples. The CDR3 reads CASTWTGGMNTEAFF. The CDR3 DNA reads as TGTGCCAGCACTTGGACAGGGGGAATGAACACTGAAGCTTTCTTT.